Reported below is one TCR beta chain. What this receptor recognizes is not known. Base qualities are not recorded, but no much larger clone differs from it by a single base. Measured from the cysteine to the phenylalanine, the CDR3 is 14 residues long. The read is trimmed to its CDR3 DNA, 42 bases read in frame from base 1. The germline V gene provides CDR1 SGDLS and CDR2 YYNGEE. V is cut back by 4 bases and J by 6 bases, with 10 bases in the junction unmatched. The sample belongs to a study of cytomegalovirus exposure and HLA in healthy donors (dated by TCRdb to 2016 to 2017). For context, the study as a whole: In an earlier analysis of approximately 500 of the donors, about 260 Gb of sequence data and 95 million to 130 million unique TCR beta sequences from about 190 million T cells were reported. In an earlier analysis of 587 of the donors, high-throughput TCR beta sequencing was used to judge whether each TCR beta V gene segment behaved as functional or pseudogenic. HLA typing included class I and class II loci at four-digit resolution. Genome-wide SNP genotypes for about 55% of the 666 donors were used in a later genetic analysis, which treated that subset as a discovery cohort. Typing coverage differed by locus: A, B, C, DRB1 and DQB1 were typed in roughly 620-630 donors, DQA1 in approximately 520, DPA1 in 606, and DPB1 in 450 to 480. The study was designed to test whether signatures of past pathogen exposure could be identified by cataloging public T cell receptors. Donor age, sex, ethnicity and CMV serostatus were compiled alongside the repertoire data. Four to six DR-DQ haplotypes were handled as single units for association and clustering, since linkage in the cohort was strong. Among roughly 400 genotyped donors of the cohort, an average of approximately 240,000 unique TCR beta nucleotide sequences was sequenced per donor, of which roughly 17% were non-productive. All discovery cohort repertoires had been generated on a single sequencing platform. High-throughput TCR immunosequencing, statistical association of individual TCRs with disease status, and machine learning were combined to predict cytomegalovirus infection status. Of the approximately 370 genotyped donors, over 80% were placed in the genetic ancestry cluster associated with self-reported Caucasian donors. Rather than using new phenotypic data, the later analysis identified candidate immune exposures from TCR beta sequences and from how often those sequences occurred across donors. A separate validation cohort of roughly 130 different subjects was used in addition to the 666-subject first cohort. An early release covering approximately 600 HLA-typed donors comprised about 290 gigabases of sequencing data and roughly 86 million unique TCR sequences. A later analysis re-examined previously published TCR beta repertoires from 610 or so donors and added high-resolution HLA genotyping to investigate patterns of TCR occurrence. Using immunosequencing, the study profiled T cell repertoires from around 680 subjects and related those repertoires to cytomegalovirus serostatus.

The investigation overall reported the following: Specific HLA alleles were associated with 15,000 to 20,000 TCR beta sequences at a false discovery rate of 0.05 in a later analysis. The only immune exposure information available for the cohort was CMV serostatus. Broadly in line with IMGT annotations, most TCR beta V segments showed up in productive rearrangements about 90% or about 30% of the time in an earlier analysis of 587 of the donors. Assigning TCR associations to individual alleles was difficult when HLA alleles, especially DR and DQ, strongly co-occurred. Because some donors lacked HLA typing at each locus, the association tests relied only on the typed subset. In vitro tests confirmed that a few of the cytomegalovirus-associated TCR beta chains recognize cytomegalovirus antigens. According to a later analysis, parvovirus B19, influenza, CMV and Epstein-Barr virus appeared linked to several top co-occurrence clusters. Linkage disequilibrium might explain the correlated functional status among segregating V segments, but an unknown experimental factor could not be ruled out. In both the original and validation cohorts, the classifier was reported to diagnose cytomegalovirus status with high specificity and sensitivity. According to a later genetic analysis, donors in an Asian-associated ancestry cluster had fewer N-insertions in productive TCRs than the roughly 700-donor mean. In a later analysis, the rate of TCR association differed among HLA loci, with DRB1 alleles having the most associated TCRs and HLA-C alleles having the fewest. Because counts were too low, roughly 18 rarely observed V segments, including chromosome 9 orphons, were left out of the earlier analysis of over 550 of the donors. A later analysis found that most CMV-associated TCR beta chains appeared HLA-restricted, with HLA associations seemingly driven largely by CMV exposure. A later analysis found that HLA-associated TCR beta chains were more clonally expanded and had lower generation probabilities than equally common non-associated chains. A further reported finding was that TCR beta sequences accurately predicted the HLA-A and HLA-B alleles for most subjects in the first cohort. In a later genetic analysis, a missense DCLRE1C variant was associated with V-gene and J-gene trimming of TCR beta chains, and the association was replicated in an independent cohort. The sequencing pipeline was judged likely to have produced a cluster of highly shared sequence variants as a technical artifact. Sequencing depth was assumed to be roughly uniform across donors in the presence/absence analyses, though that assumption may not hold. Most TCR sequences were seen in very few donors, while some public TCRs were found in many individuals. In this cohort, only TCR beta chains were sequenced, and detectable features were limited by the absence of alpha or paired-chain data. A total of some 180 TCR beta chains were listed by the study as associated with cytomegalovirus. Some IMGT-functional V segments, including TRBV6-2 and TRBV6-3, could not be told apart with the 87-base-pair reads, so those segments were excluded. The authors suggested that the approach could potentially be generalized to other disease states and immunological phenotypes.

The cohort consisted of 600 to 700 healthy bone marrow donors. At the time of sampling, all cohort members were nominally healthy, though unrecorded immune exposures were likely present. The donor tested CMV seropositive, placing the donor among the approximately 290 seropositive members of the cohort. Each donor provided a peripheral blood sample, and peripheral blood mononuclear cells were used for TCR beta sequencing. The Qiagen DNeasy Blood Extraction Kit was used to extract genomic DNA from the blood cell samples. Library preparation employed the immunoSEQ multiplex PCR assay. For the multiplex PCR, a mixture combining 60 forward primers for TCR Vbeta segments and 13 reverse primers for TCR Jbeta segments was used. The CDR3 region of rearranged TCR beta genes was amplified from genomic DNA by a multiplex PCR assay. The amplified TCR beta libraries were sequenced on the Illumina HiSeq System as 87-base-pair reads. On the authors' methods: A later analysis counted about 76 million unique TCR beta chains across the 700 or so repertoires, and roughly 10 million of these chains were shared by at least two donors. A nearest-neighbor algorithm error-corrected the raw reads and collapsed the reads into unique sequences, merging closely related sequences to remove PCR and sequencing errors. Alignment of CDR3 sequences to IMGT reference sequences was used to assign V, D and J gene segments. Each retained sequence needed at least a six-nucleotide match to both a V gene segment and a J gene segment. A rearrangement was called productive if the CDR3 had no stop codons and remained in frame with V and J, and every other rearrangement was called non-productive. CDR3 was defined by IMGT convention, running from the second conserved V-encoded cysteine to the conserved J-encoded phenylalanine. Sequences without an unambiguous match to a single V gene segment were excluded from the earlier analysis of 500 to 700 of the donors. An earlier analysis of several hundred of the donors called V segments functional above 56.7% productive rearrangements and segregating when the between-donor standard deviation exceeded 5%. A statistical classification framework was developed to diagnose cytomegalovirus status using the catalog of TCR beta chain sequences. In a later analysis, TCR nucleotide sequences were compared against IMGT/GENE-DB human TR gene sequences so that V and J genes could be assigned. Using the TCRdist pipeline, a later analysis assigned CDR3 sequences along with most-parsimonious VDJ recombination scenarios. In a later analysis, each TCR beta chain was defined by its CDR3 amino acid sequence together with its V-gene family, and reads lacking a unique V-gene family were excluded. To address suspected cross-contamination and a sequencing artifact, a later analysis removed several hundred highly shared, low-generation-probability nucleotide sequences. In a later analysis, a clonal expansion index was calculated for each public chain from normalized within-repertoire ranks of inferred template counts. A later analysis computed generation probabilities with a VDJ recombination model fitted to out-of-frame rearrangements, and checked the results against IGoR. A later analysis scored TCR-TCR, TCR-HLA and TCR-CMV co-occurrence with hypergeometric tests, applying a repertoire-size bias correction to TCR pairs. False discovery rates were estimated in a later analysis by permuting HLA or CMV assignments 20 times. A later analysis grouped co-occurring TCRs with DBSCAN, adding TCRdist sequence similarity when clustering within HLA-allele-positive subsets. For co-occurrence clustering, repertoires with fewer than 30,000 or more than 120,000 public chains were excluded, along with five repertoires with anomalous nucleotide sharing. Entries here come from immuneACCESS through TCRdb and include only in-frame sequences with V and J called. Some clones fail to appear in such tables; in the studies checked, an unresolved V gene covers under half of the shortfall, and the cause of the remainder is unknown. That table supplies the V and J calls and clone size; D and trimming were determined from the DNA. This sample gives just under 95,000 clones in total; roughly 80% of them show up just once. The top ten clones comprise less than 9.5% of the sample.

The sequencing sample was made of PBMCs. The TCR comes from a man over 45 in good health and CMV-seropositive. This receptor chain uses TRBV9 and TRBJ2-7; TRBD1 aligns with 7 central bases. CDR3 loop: CASSRWTGDSEQYF. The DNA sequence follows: TGTGCCAGCAGCAGATGGACAGGAGACAGCGAGCAGTACTTC.